This TCR beta chain was documented in a study of blood T cell repertoires in COVID-19. At the level of the study: Sites in the United States, Italy and Spain provided acute and convalescent COVID-19 samples. PBMCs, B-cell-depleted T cells, or T cells provided the cDNA or gDNA that made up the material.

Trimming shortened V by 3 bases and J by 4 bases, and 6 bases separated the two germline ends. This CDR3 has 12 amino acids. Germline-derived CDR1 and CDR2 are SGHTA and FQGNSA. Original analysis: Amplifying reference gene primers gave estimates of nucleated cell counts. TCRdb's table, derived via immunoSEQ multiplex PCR, lists solely in-frame clones and lacks some. V, J and clone size reflect that table, while D and trimming were determined from the DNA. The data contain 100,000 to 150,000 clones, approximately 68% of them seen just once; the ten biggest clones take up approximately 2.1%. Specimen: peripheral blood. The genes are TRBV7-2 and TRBJ2-5; no definite D call. The receptor comes from a woman in her sixties or seventies with acute or convalescent COVID-19. The CDR3 DNA reads as TGTGCCAGCAGCTTCACTTCAGAGACCCAGTACTTC. Translating it yields CASSFTSETQYF.